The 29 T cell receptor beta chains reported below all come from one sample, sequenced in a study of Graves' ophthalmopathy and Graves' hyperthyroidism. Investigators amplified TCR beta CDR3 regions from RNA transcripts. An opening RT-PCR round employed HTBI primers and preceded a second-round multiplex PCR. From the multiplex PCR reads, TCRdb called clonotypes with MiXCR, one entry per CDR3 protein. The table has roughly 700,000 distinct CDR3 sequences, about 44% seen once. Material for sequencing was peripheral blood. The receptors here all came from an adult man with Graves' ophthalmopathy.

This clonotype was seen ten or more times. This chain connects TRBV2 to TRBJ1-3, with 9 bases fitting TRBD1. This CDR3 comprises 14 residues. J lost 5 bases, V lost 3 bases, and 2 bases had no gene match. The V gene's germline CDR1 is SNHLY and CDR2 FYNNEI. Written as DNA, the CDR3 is TGTGCCAGCAGTGAGGGGACAGGGCGAAACACCATATATTTT. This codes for CASSEGTGRNTIYF.

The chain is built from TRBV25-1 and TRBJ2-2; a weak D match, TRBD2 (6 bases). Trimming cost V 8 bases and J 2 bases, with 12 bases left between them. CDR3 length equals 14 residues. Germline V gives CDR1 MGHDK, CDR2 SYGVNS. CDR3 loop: CASRPGTNTGELFF. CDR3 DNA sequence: TGTGCCAGCCGGCCAGGGACTAACACCGGGGAGCTGTTTTTT.

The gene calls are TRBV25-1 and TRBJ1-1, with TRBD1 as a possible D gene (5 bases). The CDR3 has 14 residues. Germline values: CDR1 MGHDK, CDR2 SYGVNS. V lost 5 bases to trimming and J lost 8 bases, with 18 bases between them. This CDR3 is CASSYREWGPEAFF. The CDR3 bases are TGTGCCAGCAGTTACCGTGAATGGGGACCCGAAGCTTTCTTT.

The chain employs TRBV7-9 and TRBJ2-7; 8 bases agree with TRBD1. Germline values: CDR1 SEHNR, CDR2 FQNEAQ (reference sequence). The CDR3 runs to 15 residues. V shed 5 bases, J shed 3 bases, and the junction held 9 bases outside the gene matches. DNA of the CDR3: TGTGCCAGCAGCCCTTACGGACAGGGTATCTACGAGCAGTACTTC. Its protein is CASSPYGQGIYEQYF.

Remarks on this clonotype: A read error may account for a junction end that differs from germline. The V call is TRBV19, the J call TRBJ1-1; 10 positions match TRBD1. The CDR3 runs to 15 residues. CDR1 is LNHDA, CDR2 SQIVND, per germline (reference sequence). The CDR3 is CASMDRDRGRTEALF. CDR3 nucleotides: TGTGCCAGTATGGACCGGGACAGGGGAAGAACTGAAGCTCTCTTT.

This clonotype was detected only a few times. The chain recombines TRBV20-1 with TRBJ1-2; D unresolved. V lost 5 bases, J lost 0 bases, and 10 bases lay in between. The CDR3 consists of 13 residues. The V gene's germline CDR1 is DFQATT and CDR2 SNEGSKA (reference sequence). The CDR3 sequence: CSAGPRSNYGYTF. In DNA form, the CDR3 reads TGCAGTGCTGGACCAAGGTCTAACTATGGCTACACCTTC.

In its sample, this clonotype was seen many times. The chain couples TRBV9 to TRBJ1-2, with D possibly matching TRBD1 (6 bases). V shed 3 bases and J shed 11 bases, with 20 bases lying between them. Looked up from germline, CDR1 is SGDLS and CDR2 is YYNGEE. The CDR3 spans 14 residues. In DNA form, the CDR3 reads TGTGCCAGCAGCGCGGGGCCGGACAGCGGCCTTTACACCTTC. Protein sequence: CASSAGPDSGLYTF.

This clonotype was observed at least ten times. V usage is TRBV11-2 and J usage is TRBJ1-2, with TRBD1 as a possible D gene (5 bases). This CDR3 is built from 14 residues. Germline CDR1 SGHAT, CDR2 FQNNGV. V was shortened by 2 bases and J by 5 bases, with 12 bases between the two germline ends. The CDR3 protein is CASSLFRGVYGYTF. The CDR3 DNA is TGTGCCAGCAGCTTATTTCGGGGGGTGTATGGCTACACCTTC. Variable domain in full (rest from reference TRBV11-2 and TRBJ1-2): EAGVAQSPRYKIIEKRQSVAFWCNPISGHATLYWYQQILGQGPKLLIQFQNNGVVDDSQLPKDRFSAERLKGVDSTLKIQPAKLEDSAVYLCASSLFRGVYGYTFGSGTRLTVV.

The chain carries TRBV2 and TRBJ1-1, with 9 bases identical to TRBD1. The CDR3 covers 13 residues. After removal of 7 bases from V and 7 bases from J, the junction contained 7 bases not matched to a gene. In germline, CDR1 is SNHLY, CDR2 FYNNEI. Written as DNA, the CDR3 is TGTGCCAGCACCCGGGACAGGGCAAATGAAGCTTTCTTT. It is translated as CASTRDRANEAFF.

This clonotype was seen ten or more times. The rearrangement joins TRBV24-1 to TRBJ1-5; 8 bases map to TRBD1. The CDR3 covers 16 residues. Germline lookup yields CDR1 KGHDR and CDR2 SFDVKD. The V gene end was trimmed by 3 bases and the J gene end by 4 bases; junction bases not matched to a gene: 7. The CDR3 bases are TGTGCCACCAGTGATCCAGACAGGGGTGGGAATCAGCCCCAGCATTTT. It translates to CATSDPDRGGNQPQHF.

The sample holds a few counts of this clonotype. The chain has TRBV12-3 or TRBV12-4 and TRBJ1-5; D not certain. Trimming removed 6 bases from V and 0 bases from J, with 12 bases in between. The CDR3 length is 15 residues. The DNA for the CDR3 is TGTGCCAGCAGGCCCGGGGATCATAGCAATCAGCCCCAGCATTTT. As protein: CASRPGDHSNQPQHF.

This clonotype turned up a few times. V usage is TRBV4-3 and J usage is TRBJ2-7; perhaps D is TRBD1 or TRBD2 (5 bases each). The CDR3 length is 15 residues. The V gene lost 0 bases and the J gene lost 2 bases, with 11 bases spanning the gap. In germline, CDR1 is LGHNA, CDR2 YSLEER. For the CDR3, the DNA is TGCGCCAGCAGCCAAGATTGGGACGGGACCTACGAGCAGTACTTC. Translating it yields CASSQDWDGTYEQYF.

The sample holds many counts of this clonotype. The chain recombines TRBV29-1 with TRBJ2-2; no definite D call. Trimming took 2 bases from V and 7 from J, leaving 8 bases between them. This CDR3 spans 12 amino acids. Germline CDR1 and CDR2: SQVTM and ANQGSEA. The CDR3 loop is CSVERGDGELFF. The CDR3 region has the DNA TGCAGCGTTGAACGCGGAGACGGGGAGCTGTTTTTT.

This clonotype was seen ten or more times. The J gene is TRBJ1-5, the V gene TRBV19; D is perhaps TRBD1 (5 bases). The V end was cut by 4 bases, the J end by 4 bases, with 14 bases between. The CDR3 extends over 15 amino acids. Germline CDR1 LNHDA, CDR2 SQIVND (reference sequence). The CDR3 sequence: CASSTSAQGNQPQHF. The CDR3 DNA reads TGTGCCAGTAGTACGTCGGCCCAGGGAAATCAGCCCCAGCATTTT.

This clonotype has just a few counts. The CDR3 sequence: CASSLVAAANTGELFF. In DNA form, the CDR3 reads TGTGCCAGCAGCTTAGTTGCAGCTGCGAACACCGGGGAGCTGTTTTTT. The V call is TRBV7-9, the J call TRBJ2-2; the D is unclear. The CDR3 is 16 residues long. The ends were cut back, 1 base at V and 0 bases at J, with 9 bases in the middle. Germline CDR1 reads SEHNR; CDR2 reads FQNEAQ (reference sequence).

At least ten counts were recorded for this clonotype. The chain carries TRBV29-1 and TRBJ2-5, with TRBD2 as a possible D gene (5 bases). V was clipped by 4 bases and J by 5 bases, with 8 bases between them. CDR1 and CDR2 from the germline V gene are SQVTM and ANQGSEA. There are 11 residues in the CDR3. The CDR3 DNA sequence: TGCAGCGTTGTCCCGGGGGAGACCCAGTACTTC. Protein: CSVVPGETQYF. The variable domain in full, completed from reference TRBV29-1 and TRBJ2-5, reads SAVISQKPSRDICQRGTSLTIQCQVDSQVTMMFWYRQQPGQSLTLIATANQGSEATYESGFVIDKFPISRPNLTFSTLTVSNMSPEDSSIYLCSVVPGETQYFGPGTRLLVL.

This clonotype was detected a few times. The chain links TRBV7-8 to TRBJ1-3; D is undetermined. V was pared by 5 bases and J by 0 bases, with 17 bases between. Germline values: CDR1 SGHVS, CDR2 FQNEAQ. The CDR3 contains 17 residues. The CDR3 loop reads CASSAHPGVPSGNTIYF. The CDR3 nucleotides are TGTGCCAGCAGCGCCCACCCTGGGGTTCCCTCTGGAAACACCATATATTTT. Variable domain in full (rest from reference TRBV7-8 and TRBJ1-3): GAGVSQSPRYKVAKRGQDVALRCDPISGHVSLFWYQQALGQGPEFLTYFQNEAQLDKSGLPSDRFFAERPEGSVSTLKIQRTQQEDSAVYLCASSAHPGVPSGNTIYFGEGSWLTVV.

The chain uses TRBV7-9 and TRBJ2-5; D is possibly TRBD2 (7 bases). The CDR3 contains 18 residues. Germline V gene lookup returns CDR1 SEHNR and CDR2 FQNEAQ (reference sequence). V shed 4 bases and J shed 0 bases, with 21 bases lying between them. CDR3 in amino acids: CASSSDTGGTEYQETQYF. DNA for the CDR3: TGTGCCAGCAGCTCGGACACGGGGGGCACTGAGTACCAAGAGACCCAGTACTTC. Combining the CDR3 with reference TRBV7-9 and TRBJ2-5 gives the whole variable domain DTGVSQNPRHKITKRGQNVTFRCDPISEHNRLYWYRQTLGQGPEFLTYFQNEAQLEKSRLLSDRFSAERPKGSFSTLEIQRTEQGDSAMYLCASSSDTGGTEYQETQYFGPGTRLLVL.

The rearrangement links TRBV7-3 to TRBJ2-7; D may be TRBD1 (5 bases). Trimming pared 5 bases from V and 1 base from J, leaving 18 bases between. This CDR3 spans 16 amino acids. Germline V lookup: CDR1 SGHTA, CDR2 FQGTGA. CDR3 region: CASSQQAAGSSYEQYF. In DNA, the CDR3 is TGTGCCAGCAGCCAACAGGCGGCAGGGTCTTCCTACGAGCAGTACTTC.

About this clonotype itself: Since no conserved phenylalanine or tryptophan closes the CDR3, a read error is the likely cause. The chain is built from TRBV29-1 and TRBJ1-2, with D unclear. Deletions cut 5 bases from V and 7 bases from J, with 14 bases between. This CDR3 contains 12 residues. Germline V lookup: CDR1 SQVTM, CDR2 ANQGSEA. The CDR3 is CSVRERSIGYTL. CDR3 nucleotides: TGCAGCGTTAGAGAGCGGTCGATTGGCTACACCCTC.

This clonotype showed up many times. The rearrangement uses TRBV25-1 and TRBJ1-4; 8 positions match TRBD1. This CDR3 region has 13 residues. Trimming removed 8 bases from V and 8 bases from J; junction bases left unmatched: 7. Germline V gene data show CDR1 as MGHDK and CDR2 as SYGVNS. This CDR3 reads CASRTGKIEKLFF. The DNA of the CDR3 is TGTGCCAGCCGGACAGGGAAAATCGAAAAACTGTTTTTT.

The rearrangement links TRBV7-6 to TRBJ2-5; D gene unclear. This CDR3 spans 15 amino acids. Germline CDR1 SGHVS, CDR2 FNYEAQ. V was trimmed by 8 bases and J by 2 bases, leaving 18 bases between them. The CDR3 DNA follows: TGTGCCAGCTCACCACCGAATAGCCGACAAGAGACCCAGTACTTC. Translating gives CASSPPNSRQETQYF.

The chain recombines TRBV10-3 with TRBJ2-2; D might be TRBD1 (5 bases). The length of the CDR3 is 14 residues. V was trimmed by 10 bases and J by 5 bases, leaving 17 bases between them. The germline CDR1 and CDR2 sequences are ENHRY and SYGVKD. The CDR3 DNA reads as TGTGCCAGCAGAAGAGAAGGGGATACCGGGGAGCTGTTTTTT. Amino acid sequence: CASRREGDTGELFF.

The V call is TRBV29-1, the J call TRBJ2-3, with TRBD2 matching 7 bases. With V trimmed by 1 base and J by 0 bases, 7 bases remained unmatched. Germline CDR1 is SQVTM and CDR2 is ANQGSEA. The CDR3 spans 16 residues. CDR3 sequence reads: CSVEGGGPGSTDTQYF. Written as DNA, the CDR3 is TGCAGCGTTGAAGGGGGAGGGCCAGGAAGCACAGATACGCAGTATTTT.

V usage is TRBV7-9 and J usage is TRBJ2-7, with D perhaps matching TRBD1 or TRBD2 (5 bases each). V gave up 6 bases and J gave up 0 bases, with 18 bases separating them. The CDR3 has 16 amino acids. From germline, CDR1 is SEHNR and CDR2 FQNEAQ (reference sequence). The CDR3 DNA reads TGTGCCAGCAGTCCCCCGGGACCATGGGGCTCCTACGAGCAGTACTTC. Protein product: CASSPPGPWGSYEQYF.

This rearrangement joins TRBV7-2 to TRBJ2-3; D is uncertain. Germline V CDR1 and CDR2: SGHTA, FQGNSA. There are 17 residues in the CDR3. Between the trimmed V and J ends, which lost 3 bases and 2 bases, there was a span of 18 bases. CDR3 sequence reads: CASSFDSTAIVTDTQYF. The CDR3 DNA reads TGTGCCAGCAGCTTCGACTCCACCGCAATAGTCACAGATACGCAGTATTTT. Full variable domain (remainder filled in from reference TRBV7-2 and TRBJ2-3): GAGVSQSPSNKVTEKGKDVELRCDPISGHTALYWYRQSLGQGLEFLIYFQGNSAPDKSGLPSDRFSAERTGGSVSTLTIQRTQQEDSAVYLCASSFDSTAIVTDTQYFGPGTRLTVL.

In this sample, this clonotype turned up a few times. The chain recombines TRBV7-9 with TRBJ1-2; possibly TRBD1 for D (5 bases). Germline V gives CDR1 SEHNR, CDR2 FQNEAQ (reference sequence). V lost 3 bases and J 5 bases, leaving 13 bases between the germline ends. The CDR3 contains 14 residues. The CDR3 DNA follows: TGTGCCAGCAGCTTGCAAATCGGGGCTTATGGCTACACCTTC. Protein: CASSLQIGAYGYTF.

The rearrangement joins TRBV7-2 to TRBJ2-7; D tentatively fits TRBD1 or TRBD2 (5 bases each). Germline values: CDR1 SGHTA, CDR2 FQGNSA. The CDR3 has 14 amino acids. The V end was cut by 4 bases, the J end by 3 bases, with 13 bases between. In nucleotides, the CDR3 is TGTGCCAGCAGCTCGACGAGGGACGTCTACGAGCAGTACTTC. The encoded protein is CASSSTRDVYEQYF.

In nucleotides, the CDR3 is TGTGCCAGCAGTTACGGGACTAGCGGTTCCAAAGAGACCCAGTACTTC. Protein sequence: CASSYGTSGSKETQYF. The chain is built from TRBV6-5 and TRBJ2-5, with 11 bases that match TRBD2. The V segment lost 2 bases and the J segment 3 bases; nucleotides outside the gene matches: 5. Per germline, CDR1 MNHEY and CDR2 SVGAGI. CDR3 length: 16 residues.